The TCR beta chain under discussion was sequenced for a study of blood T cells in healthy people across ages. Then a second PCR, running roughly 7 to 12 cycles, was carried out with a sample-barcoded 5' primer and a J-beta primer mix. Each CDR3 protein is one row after TCRdb ran MiXCR on the 5' RACE reads. The sample contains 1.5 million to 2 million distinct CDR3 sequences, roughly 50% of which appear only once. Study results and caveats: Aged donors had fewer naive CD4+ cells and lower diversity than long-lived donors. Across the age range, TCR beta diversity per million T cells fell in a roughly linear way.

This clonotype was detected only a few times. Its antigen remains unidentified. Sequences were obtained from blood. This TCR derives from a woman in her 40s in good health.

CDR3 nucleotide sequence: TGTGCCAGCAGCGTACGTGGGGCAGGGGAAGAGACCCAGTACTTC. Translation: CASSVRGAGEETQYF. This rearrangement joins TRBV9 to TRBJ2-5; D is perhaps TRBD1 (6 bases). This CDR3 has 15 amino acids. The V end was cut by 1 base, the J end by 3 bases, with 13 bases between. Germline loops: CDR1 SGDLS, CDR2 YYNGEE.